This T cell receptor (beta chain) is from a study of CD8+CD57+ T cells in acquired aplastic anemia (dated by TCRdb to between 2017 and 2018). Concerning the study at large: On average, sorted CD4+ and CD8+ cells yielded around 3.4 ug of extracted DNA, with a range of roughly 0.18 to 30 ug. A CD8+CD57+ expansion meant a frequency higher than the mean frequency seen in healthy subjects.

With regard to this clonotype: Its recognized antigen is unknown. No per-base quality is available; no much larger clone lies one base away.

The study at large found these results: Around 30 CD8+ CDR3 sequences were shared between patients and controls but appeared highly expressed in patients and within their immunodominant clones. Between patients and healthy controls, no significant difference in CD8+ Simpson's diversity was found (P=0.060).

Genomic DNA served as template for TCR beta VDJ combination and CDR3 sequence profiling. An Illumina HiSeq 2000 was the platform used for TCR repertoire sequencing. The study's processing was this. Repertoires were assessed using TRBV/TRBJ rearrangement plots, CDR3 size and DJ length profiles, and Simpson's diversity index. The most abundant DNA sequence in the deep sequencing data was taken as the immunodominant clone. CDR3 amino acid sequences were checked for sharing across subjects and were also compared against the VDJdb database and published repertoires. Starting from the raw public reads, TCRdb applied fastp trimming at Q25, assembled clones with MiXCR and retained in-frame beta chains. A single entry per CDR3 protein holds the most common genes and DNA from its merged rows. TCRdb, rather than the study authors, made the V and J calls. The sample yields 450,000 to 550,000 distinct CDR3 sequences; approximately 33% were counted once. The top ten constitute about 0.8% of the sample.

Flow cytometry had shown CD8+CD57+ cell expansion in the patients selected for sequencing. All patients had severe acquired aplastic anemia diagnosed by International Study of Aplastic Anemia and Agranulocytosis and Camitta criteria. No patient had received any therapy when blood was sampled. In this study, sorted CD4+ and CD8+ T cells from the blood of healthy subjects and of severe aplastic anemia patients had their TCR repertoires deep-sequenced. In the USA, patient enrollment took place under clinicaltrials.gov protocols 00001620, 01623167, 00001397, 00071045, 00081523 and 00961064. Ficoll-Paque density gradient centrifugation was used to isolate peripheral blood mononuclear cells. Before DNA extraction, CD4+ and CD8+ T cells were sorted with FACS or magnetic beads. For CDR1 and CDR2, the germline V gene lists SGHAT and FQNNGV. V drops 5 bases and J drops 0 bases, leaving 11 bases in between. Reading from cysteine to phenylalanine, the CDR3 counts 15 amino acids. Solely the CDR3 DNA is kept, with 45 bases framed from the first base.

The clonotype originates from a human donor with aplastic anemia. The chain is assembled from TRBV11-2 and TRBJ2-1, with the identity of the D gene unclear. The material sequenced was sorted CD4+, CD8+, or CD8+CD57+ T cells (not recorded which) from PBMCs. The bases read TGTGCCAGCAGCGTACGCGGAAGCTCCTACAATGAGCAGTTCTTC. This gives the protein CASSVRGSSYNEQFF.